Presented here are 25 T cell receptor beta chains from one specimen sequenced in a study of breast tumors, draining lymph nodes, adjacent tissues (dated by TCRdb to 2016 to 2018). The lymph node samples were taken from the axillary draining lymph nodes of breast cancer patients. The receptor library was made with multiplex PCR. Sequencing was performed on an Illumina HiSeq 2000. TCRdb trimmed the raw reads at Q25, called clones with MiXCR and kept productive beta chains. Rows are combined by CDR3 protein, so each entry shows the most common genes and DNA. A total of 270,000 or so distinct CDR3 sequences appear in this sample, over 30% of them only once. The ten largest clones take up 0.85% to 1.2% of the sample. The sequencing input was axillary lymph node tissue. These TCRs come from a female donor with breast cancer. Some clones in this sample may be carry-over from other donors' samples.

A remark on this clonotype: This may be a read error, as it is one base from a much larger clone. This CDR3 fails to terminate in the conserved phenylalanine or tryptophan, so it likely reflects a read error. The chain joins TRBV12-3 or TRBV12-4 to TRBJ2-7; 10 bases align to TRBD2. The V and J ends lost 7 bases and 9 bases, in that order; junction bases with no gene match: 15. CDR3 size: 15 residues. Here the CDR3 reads CASTRDLAGAVVQYS. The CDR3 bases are TGTGCCAGCACTCGAGACCTAGCGGGAGCGGTGGTGCAGTACTCC.

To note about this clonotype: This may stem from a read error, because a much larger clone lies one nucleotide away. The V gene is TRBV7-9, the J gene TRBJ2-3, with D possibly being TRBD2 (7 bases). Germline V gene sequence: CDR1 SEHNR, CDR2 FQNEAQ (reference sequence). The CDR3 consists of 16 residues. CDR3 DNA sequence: TGTGCCAGCAGCTTAGGCGGGGGCGGAACCACAGATGCGCAGTATTTT. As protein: CASSLGGGGTTDAQYF.

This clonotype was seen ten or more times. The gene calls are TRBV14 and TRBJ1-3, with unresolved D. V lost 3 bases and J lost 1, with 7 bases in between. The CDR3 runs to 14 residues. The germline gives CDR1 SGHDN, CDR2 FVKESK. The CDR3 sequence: CASSHWRSGNTIYF. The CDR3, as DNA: TGTGCCAGCAGCCATTGGAGGTCTGGAAACACCATATATTTT.

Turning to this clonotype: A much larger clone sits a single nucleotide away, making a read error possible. This CDR3 reads CASSFRQITSGANVLTF. The CDR3 DNA sequence: TGTGCCAGCAGCTTTCGTCAAATTACCTCTGGGGCCAACGTCCTGACTTTC. The V call is TRBV11-2, the J call TRBJ2-6; D gene unclear. Germline lookup yields CDR1 SGHAT and CDR2 FQNNGV. The V end was cut by 3 bases, the J end by 0 bases, with 12 bases between. The CDR3 is made up of 17 amino acids.

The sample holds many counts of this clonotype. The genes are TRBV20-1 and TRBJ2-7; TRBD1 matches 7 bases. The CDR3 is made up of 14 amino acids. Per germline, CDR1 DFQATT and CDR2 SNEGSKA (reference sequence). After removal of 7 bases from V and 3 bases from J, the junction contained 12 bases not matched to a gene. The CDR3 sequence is CSVTRTQGNYEQYF. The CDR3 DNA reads TGCAGTGTCACACGGACACAGGGGAACTACGAGCAGTACTTC.

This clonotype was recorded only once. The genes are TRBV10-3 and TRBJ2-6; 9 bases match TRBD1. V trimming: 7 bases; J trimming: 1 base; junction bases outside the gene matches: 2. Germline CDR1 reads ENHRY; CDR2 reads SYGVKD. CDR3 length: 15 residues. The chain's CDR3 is CAITDRGSGANVLTF. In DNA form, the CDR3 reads TGTGCCATCACCGACAGGGGGTCTGGGGCCAACGTCCTGACTTTC.

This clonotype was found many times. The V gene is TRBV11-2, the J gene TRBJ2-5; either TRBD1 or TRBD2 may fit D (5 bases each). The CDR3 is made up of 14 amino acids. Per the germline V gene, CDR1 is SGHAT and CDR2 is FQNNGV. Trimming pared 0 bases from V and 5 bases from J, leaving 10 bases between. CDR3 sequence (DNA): TGTGCCAGCAGCTTAGATGTGTGGGGGGAGACCCAGTACTTC. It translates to CASSLDVWGETQYF.

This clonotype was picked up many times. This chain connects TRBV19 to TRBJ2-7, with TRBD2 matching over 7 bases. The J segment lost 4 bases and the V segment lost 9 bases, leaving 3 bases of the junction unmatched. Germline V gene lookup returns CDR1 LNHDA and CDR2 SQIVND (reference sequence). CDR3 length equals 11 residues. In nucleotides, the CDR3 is TGTGCCAGCGGGAGGCGGTACGAGCAGTACTTC. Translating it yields CASGRRYEQYF.

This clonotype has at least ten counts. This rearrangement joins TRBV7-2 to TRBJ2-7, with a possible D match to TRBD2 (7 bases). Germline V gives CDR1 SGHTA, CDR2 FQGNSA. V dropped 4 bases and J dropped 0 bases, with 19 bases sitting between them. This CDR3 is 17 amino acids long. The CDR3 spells CASSYSFGGGLSYEQYF. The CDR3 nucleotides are TGTGCCAGCAGCTACTCCTTTGGGGGGGGGCTCTCCTACGAGCAGTACTTC.

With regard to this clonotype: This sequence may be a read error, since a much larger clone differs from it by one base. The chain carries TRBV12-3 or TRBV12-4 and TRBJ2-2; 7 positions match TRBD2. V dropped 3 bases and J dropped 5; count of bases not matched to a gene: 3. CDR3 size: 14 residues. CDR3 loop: CASSFGAGTGELFF. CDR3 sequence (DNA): TGTGCCAGCAGTTTCGGAGCGGGAACCGGGGAGCTGTTTTTT.

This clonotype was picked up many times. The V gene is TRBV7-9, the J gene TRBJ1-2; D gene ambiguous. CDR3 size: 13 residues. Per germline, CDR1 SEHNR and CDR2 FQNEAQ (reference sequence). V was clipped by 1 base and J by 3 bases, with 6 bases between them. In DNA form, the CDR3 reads TGTGCCAGCAGCTTAGGGTGGGACTATGGCTACACCTTC. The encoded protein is CASSLGWDYGYTF.

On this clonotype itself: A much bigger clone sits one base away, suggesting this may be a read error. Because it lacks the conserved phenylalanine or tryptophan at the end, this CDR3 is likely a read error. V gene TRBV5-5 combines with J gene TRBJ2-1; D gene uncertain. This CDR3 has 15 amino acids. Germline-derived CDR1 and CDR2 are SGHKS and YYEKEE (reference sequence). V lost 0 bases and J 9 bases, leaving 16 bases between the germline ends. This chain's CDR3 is CASSLGVRGRSEQFS. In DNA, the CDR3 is TGTGCCAGCAGCTTGGGGGTCAGAGGTAGGAGTGAGCAGTTCTCC.

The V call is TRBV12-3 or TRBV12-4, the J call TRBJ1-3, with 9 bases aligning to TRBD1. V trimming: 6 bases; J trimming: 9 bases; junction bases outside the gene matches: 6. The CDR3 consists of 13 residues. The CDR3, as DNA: TGTGCCAGCAGCTCCGGGACAGGGAGCACCATATATTTT. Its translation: CASSSGTGSTIYF.

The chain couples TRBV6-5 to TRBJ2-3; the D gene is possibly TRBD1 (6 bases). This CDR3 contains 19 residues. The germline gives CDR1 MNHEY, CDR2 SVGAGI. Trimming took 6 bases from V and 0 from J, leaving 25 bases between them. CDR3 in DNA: TGTGCCAGCAGGCACTCGAAGGGGACAAGTATCTTTAGCACAGATACGCAGTATTTT. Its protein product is CASRHSKGTSIFSTDTQYF.

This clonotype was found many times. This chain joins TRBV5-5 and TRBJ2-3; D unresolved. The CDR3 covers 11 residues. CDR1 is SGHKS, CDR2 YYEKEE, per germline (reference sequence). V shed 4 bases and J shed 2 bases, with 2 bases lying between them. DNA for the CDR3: TGTGCCAGCAGCATCACAGATACGCAGTATTTT. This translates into CASSITDTQYF.

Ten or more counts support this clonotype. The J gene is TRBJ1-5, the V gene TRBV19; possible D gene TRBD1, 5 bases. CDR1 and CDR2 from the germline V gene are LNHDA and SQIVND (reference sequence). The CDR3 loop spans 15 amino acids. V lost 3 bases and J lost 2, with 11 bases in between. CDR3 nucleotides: TGTGCCAGTAGTATGGGACTAAGTGGCAATCAGCCCCAGCATTTT. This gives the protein CASSMGLSGNQPQHF.

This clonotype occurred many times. CDR3 amino acids: CASSRTESTDTQYF. As DNA, the CDR3 is TGTGCCAGCAGCCGGACGGAAAGCACAGATACGCAGTATTTT. The rearrangement uses TRBV12-3 or TRBV12-4 and TRBJ2-3; D is uncertain. The CDR3 sequence is 14 residues long. The ends were cut back, 6 bases at V and 0 bases at J, with 10 bases in the middle.

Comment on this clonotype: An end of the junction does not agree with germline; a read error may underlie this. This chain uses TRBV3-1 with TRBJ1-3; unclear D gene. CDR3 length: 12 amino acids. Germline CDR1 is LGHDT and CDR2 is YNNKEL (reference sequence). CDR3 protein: CASSRMGSTVYF. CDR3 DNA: TGTGCCAGCAGCCGGATGGGAAGCACCGTATATTTT.

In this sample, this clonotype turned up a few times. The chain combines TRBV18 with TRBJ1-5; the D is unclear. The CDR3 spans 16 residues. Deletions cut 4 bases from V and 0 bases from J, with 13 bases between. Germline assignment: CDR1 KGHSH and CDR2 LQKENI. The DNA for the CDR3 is TGTGCCAGCTCACGCGACCACGGTAATAGCAATCAGCCCCAGCATTTT. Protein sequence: CASSRDHGNSNQPQHF. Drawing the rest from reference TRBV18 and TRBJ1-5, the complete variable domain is NAGVMQNPRHLVRRRGQEARLRCSPMKGHSHVYWYRQLPEEGLKFMVYLQKENIIDESGMPKERFSAEFPKEGPSILRIQQVVRGDSAAYFCASSRDHGNSNQPQHFGDGTRLSIL.

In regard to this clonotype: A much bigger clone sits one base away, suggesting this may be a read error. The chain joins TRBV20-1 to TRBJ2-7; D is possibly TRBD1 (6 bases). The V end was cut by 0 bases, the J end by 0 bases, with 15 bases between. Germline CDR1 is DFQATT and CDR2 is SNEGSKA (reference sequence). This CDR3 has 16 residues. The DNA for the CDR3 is TGCAGTGCTAGAGATTTTGAGTGGGGGCTCTCCTACGAGCAGTACTTC. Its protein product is CSARDFEWGLSYEQYF.

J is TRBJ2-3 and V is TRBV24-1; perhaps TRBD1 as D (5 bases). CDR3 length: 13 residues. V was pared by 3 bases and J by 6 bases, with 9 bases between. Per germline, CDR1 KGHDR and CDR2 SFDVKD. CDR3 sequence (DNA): TGTGCCACCAGTGATCAGGGTTTGGATACGCAGTATTTT. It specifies CATSDQGLDTQYF.

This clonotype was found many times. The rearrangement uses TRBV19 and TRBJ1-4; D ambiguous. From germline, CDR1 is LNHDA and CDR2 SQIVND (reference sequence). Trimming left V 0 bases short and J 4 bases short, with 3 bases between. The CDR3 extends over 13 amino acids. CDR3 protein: CASSIDRNEKLFF. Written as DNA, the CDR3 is TGTGCCAGTAGTATAGACCGTAATGAAAAACTGTTTTTT.

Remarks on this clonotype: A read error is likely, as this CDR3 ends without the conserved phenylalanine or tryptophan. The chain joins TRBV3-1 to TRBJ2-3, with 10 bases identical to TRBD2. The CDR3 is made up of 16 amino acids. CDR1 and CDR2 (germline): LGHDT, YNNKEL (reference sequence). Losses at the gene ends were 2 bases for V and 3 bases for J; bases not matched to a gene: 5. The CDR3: CASSQLTSGLTDTQYL. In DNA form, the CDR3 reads TGTGCCAGCAGCCAACTGACTAGCGGGTTGACAGATACGCAGTATCTT.

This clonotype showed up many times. The chain's CDR3 is CSAGGDYEQYF. The CDR3 DNA reads as TGCAGTGCCGGGGGTGACTACGAGCAGTACTTC. The V call is TRBV20-1, the J call TRBJ2-7; D may be TRBD2 (6 bases). Between the trimmed V and J ends, which lost 6 bases and 3 bases, there was a span of 9 bases. Looked up from germline, CDR1 is DFQATT and CDR2 is SNEGSKA (reference sequence). The CDR3 runs 11 residues.

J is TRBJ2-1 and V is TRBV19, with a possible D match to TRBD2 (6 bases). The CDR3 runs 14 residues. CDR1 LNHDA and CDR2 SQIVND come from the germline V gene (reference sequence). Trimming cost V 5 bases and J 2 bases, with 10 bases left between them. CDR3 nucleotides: TGTGCCAGTAGTGCGGGAAGTCCCTACAATGAGCAGTTCTTC. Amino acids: CASSAGSPYNEQFF.